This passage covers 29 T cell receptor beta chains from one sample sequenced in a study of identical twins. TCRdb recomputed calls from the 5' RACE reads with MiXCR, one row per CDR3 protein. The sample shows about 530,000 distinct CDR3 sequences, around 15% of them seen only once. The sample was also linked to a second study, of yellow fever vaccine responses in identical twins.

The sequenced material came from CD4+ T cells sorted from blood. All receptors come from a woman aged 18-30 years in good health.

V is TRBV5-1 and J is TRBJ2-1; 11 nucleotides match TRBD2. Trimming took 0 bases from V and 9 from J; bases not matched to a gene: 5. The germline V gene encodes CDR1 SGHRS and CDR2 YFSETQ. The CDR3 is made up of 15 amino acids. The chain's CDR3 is CASSLVAGGPPEQFF. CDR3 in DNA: TGCGCCAGCAGCTTGGTAGCGGGAGGGCCCCCTGAGCAGTTCTTC.

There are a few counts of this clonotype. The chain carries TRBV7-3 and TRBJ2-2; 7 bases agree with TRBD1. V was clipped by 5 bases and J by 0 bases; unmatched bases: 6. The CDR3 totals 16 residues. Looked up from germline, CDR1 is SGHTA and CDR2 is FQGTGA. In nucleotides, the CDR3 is TGTGCCAGCAGCCTTTCGGGGACAGCGAACACCGGGGAGCTGTTTTTT. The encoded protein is CASSLSGTANTGELFF.

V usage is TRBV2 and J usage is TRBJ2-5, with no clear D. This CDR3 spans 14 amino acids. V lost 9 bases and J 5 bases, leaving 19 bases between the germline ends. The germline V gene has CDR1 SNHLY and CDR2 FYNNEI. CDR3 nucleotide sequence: TGTGCCAGTTTTCCCCCCTTCCCGCAGGAGACCCAGTACTTC. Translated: CASFPPFPQETQYF.

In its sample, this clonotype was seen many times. CDR3 region: CATPDGTENTGELFF. CDR3 nucleotide sequence: TGTGCCACCCCCGACGGGACTGAGAACACCGGGGAGCTGTTTTTT. The chain combines TRBV24-1 with TRBJ2-2, with D tentatively TRBD2 (6 bases). Trimming removed 9 bases from V and 1 base from J, with 14 bases in between. Germline V CDR1 and CDR2: KGHDR, SFDVKD. This CDR3 spans 15 amino acids.

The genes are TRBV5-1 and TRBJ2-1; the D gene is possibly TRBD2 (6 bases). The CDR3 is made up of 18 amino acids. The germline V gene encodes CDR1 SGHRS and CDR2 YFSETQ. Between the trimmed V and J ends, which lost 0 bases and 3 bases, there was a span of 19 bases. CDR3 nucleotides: TGCGCCAGCAGCTTGGGTCAGTCTGCGGGATCCTTCTACAATGAGCAGTTCTTC. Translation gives CASSLGQSAGSFYNEQFF. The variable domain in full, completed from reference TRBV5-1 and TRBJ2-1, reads KAGVTQTPRYLIKTRGQQVTLSCSPISGHRSVSWYQQTPGQGLQFLFEYFSETQRNKGNFPGRFSGRQFSNSRSEMNVSTLELGDSALYLCASSLGQSAGSFYNEQFFGPGTRLTVL.

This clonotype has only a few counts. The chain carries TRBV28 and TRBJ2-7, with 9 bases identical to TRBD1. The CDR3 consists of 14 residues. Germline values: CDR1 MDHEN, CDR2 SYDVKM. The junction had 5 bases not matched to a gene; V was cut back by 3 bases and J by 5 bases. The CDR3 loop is CASSLAGTGNEQYV. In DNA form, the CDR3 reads TGTGCCAGCAGTTTGGCCGGGACAGGGAACGAGCAGTACGTC.

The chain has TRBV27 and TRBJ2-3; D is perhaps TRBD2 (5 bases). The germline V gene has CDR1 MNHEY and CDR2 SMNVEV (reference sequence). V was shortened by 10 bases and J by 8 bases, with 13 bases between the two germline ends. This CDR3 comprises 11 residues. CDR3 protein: CATSAGGTQYF. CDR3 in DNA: TGTGCCACCAGCGCGGGCGGTACGCAGTATTTT.

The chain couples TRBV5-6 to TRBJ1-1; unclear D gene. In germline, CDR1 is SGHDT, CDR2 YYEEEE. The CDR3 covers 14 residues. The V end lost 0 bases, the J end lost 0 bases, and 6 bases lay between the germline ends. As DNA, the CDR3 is TGTGCCAGCAGCTTGGAAAGGATGAACACTGAAGCTTTCTTT. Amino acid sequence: CASSLERMNTEAFF.

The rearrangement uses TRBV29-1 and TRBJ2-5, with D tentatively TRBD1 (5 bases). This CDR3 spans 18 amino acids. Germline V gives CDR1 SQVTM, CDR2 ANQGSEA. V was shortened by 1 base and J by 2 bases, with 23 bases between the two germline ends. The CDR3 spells CSVEGHARVSALQETQYF. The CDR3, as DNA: TGCAGCGTTGAAGGTCATGCCAGGGTTTCGGCCCTGCAAGAGACCCAGTACTTC.

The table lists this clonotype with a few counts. The CDR3 loop reads CASSESGGSNEQFF. The CDR3 region has the DNA TGCGCCAGCAGTGAGTCCGGGGGGAGTAATGAGCAGTTCTTC. The rearrangement links TRBV10-1 to TRBJ2-1; 7 bases match TRBD2. V lost 0 bases, J lost 7 bases, and 3 bases stayed unmatched. Germline V lookup: CDR1 WNHNN, CDR2 SYGVQD (reference sequence). This CDR3 comprises 14 residues.

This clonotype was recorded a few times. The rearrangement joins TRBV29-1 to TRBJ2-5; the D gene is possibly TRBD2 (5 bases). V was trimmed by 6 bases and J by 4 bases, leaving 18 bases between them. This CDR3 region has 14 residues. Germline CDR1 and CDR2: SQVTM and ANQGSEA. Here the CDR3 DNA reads TGCAGCGTCAACGGGATCCCCATTGGAGAGACCCAGTACTTC. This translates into CSVNGIPIGETQYF.

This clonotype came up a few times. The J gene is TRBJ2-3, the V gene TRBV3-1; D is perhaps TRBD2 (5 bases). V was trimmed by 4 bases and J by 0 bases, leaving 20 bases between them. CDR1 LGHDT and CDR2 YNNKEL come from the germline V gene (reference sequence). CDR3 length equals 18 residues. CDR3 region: CASSPWRADDTSTDTQYF. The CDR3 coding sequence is TGTGCCAGCAGCCCCTGGCGGGCGGACGATACTAGCACAGATACGCAGTATTTT.

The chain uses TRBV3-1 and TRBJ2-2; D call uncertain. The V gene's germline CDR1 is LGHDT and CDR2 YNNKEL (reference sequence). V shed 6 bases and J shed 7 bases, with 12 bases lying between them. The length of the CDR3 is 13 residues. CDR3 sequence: CASSLPPSGELFF. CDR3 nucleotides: TGTGCCAGCAGTCTCCCCCCCAGCGGGGAGCTGTTTTTT.

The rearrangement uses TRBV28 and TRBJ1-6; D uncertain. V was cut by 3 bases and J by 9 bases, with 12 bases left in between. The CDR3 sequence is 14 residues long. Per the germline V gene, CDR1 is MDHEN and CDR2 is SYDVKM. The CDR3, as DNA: TGTGCCAGCAGTTTTGGCCCCGTGGCTTCACCCCTCCACTTT. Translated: CASSFGPVASPLHF.

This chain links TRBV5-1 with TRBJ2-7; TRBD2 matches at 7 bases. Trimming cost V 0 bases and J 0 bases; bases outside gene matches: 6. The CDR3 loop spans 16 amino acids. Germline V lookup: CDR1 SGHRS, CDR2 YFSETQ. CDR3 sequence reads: CASSLAPSGASYEQYF. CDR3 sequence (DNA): TGCGCCAGCAGCTTGGCGCCCAGCGGGGCCTCCTACGAGCAGTACTTC.

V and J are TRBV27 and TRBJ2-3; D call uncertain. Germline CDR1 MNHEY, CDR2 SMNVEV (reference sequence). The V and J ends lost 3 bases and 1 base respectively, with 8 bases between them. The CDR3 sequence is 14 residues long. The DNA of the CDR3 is TGTGCCAGCAGTTTCTTTCCGCGCACAGATACGCAGTATTTT. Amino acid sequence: CASSFFPRTDTQYF.

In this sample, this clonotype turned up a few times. The CDR3: CASSWGAADQETQYF. CDR3 DNA sequence: TGTGCCAGCAGTTGGGGTGCGGCAGACCAAGAGACCCAGTACTTC. This chain links TRBV12-3 or TRBV12-4 with TRBJ2-5; D is unresolved. This CDR3 comprises 15 residues. The V and J ends lost 4 bases and 0 bases respectively, with 12 bases between them.

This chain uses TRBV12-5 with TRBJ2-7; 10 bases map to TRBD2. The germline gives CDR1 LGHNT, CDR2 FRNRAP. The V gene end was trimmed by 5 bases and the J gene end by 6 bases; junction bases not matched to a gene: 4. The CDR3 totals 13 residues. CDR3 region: CASGKGLASEQYF. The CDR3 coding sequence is TGTGCTAGTGGTAAGGGACTAGCGTCCGAGCAGTACTTC.

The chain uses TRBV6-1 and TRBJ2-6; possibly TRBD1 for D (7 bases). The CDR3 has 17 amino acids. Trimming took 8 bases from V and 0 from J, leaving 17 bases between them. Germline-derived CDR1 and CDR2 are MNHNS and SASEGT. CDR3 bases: TGTGCCAGCCAGGGCAGGGGGGCTTCCTCTGGGGCCAACGTCCTGACTTTC. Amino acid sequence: CASQGRGASSGANVLTF.

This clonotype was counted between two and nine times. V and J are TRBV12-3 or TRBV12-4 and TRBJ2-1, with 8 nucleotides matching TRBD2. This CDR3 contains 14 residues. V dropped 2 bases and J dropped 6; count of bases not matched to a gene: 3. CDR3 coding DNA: TGTGCCAGCAGTTTATTGGGACTAGGCAATGAGCAGTTCTTC. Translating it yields CASSLLGLGNEQFF.

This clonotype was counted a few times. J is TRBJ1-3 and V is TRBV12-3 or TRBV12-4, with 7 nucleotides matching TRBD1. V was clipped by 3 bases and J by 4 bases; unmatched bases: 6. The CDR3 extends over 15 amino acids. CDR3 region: CASSFTGARGNTIYF. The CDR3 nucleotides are TGTGCCAGCAGTTTCACAGGGGCGCGGGGAAACACCATATATTTT.

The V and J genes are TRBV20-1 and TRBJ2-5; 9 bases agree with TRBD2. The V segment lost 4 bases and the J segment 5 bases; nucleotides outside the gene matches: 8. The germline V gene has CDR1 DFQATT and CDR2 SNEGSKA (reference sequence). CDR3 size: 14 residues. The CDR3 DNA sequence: TGCAGTGCTATCGGGCGGGGGGGCGCTGAGACCCAGTACTTC. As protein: CSAIGRGGAETQYF.

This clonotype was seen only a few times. The CDR3 is CASSSLRDYDIQYF. The CDR3 nucleotides are TGTGCCAGCAGCTCACTCCGGGATTATGACATTCAGTACTTC. This chain joins TRBV5-8 and TRBJ2-4, with D perhaps TRBD2 (5 bases). V was cut by 3 bases and J by 8 bases, with 15 bases left in between. The CDR3 spans 14 residues. CDR1 is SGHTS, CDR2 YDEGEE, per germline.

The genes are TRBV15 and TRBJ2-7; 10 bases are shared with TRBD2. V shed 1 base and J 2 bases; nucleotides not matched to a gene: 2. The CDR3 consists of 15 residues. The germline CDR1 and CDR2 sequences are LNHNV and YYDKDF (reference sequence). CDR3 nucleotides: TGTGCCACCAGCAGAGTACTAGCGGGGACCTACGAGCAGTACTTC. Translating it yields CATSRVLAGTYEQYF.

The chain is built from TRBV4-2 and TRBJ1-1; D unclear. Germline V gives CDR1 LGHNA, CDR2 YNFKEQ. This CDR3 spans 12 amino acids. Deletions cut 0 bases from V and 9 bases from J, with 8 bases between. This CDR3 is CASSQDRSKAFF. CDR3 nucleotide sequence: TGTGCCAGCAGCCAAGATAGGTCAAAAGCTTTCTTT.

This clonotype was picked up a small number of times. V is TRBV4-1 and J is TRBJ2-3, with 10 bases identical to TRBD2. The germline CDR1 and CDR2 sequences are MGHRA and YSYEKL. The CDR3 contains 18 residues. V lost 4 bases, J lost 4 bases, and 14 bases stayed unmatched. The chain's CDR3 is CASSRTKVGAGGADTQYF. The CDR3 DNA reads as TGCGCCAGCAGCCGGACTAAAGTCGGAGCGGGGGGGGCAGATACGCAGTATTTT.

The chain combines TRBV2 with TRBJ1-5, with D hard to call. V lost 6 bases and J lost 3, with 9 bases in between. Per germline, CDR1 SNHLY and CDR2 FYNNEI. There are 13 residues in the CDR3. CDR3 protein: CASSQEYNQPQHF. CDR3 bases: TGTGCCAGCAGCCAAGAGTACAATCAGCCCCAGCATTTT.

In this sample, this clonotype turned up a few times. The CDR3: CASSLNRDGRHNSPLHF. The CDR3 DNA reads TGTGCCAGCAGCTTGAACAGGGATGGCCGGCATAATTCACCCCTCCACTTT. The rearrangement joins TRBV7-8 to TRBJ1-6, with D possibly being TRBD1 (6 bases). V was shortened by 3 bases and J by 5 bases, with 17 bases between the two germline ends. The CDR3 contains 17 residues. Per germline, CDR1 SGHVS and CDR2 FQNEAQ.

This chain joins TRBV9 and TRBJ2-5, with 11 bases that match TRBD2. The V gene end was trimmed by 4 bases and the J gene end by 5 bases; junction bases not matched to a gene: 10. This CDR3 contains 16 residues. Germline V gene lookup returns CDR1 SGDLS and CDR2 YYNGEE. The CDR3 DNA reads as TGTGCCAGCAGCCCGGGGACTAGCGGAGGGAGGGAGACCCAGTACTTC. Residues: CASSPGTSGGRETQYF.